Given below is one T cell receptor beta chain in context. What it recognizes is unknown. A multiplex PCR was run with 60 Vbeta primers and 13 Jbeta primers. The data were produced by immunoSEQ multiplex PCR, yet TCRdb's version contains in-frame clones alone and is incomplete. Among fewer than 60,000 clones listed, around three fifths were seen once. CDR1 and CDR2 from the germline V gene are MGHRA and YSYEKL. The CDR3 is 17 amino acids. Between the trimmed V and J ends, which lost 3 bases and 8 bases, there was a span of 25 bases. The sample belongs to a study of cytomegalovirus exposure and HLA in healthy donors. Whole-study findings and limits: Excluded were some V segments that proved indistinguishable, including TRBV6-2 and TRBV6-3.

The chain carries TRBV4-1 and TRBJ1-2, with D perhaps matching TRBD1 (6 bases). This sequence originates from a human donor in good health. Material: PBMCs. CDR3 sequence reads: CASSHPNRDKGASGYTF. CDR3 nucleotides: TGCGCCAGCAGCCACCCGAACCGGGACAAGGGCGCGTCGGGCTACACCTTC.